This TCR beta chain was captured in a study of blood T cell repertoires in COVID-19. Overall study: Researchers got acute and convalescent COVID-19 samples from the United States, Italy and Spain. PBMCs, B-cell-depleted T cells, or T cells provided the cDNA or gDNA that made up the material.

Only in-frame clones appear in the TCRdb table, and some are missing; sequencing was by immunoSEQ multiplex PCR. The sample has about 160,000 clones, about nine tenths seen once. Germline V gene data show CDR1 as SGHVS and CDR2 as FQNEAQ. V lost 0 bases and J lost 7; bases outside the gene matches: 7. This CDR3 comprises 15 residues. The gene calls are TRBV7-8 and TRBJ2-7; 9 positions agree with TRBD2. The sequencing input was peripheral blood. This receptor was identified in a woman aged 55-75 years who had recovered from COVID-19. As DNA, the CDR3 is TGTGCCAGCAGCTTAGCGCAAGCGGGGGGCCTTGAGCAGTACTTC. It yields the protein CASSLAQAGGLEQYF.